This TCR beta chain was captured in a study of cytomegalovirus exposure and HLA in healthy donors. A remark on this clone: Its antigen is undetermined.

The PCR employed 60 Vbeta primers together with 13 Jbeta primers. Libraries were prepared by immunoSEQ multiplex PCR; TCRdb keeps only in-frame clonotypes and omits some of them. The repertoire includes approximately 79,000 clones, 60% to 85% of them detected once, and 4.5% to 7% sits in the top ten. The V gene's germline CDR1 is ENHRY and CDR2 SYGVKD. Trimming took 5 bases from V and 0 from J, leaving 4 bases between them. This CDR3 has 13 residues. The study, taken as a whole, reports: Cytomegalovirus association was listed for 164 TCR beta chains.

The V gene is TRBV10-3, the J gene TRBJ2-2; D is uncertain. The specimen sequenced was PBMCs. This TCR came from a male donor in good health and CMV-seropositive. DNA of the CDR3: TGTGCCATCAGTCAAACGAACACCGGGGAGCTGTTTTTT. Protein product: CAISQTNTGELFF.